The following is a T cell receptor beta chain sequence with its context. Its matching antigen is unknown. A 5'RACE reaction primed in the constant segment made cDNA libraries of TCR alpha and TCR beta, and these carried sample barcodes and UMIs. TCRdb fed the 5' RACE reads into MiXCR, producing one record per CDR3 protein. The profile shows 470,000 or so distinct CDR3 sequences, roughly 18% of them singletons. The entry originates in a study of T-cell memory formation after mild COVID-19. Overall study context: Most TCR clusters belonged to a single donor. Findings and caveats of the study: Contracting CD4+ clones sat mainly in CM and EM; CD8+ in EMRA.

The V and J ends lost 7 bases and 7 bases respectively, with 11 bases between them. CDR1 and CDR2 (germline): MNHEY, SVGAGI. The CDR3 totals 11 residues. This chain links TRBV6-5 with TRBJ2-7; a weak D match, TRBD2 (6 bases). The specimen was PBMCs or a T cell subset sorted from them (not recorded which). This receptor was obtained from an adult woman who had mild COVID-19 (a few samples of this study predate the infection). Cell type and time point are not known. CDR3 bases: TGTGCCAGCACCGGGACTGGGGAGCAGTACTTC. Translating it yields CASTGTGEQYF.